The 25 T cell receptor beta chains reported below all come from one sample, sequenced in a study of blood T cell repertoires in COVID-19. Only in-frame clones appear in the TCRdb table, and some are missing; sequencing was by immunoSEQ multiplex PCR. The data hold around 200,000 clones, with approximately 87% observed a single time. The specimen was peripheral blood. The receptors shown here come from a woman aged 18-30 years who had recovered from COVID-19.

CDR3 sequence (DNA): TGTGCCAGCAGCAAAGGACTAGCGGGCGTCCCAGGCGGGTACGTC. This encodes CASSKGLAGVPGGYV. This chain connects TRBV21-1 to TRBJ2-7; TRBD2 is the table's D call, not checked against the DNA. TRBV21-1 is tagged as a pseudogene. The CDR3 contains 15 residues.

The table lists this clone with a count of one. The chain carries TRBV9 and TRBJ2-7; tentative D call: TRBD1 (5 bases). V gave up 0 bases and J gave up 0 bases, with 7 bases separating them. Per germline, CDR1 SGDLS and CDR2 YYNGEE. This CDR3 region has 14 residues. The CDR3 DNA is TGTGCCAGCAGCGTAGATGACAGCTCCTACGAGCAGTACGTC. Amino acids: CASSVDDSSYEQYV.

The rearrangement uses TRBV19 and TRBJ2-1; 7 bases line up with TRBD2. The CDR3 loop spans 15 amino acids. Germline CDR1 is LNHDA and CDR2 is SQIVND (reference sequence). V lost 5 bases and J lost 9; bases outside the gene matches: 13. CDR3 residues: CASSRPGQREGEQFF. The CDR3 DNA reads TGTGCCAGTAGTCGCCCGGGCCAAAGGGAGGGTGAGCAGTTCTTC. Based on the CDR3 plus reference TRBV19 and TRBJ2-1, the full variable domain is DGGITQSPKYLFRKEGQNVTLSCEQNLNHDAMYWYRQDPGQGLRLIYYSQIVNDFQKGDIAEGYSVSREKKESFPLTVTSAQKNPTAFYLCASSRPGQREGEQFFGPGTRLTVL.

The chain recombines TRBV12-3 or TRBV12-4 with TRBJ1-2; tentative D call: TRBD1 (5 bases). This CDR3 comprises 13 residues. With 3 bases removed from V and 5 bases from J, the gap between germline ends came to 10 bases. DNA of the CDR3: TGTGCCAGCAGTTTGGTGACAGTGTATGGCTACACCTTC. Protein: CASSLVTVYGYTF.

The chain links TRBV20-1 to TRBJ2-1; no definite D call. V was clipped by 5 bases and J by 8 bases, with 7 bases between them. CDR3 length equals 10 residues. CDR1 and CDR2 (germline): DFQATT, SNEGSKA (reference sequence). CDR3: CSAGSYEQFF. CDR3 nucleotide sequence: TGCAGTGCTGGCAGTTATGAGCAGTTCTTC.

This chain connects TRBV6-2 or TRBV6-3 to TRBJ1-5; D not certain. V was cut by 3 bases and J by 3 bases, with 21 bases left in between. The CDR3 totals 18 residues. Germline V gene sequence: CDR1 MNHEY, CDR2 SVGEGT. The CDR3 sequence is CASSYHSAAARDNQPQHF. The CDR3 DNA sequence: TGTGCCAGCAGTTATCACTCGGCGGCGGCGCGGGACAATCAGCCCCAGCATTTT.

The rearrangement links TRBV6-5 to TRBJ2-3; 14 bases line up with TRBD2. The V gene end was trimmed by 8 bases and the J gene end by 4 bases; junction bases not matched to a gene: 5. This CDR3 comprises 15 residues. CDR1 is MNHEY, CDR2 SVGAGI, per germline. In DNA, the CDR3 is TGTGCCAGCGCCCAGACTAGCGGGGGGGCAGATACGCAGTATTTT. Its translation is CASAQTSGGADTQYF.

The chain carries TRBV20-1 and TRBJ1-6; D unresolved. Trimming took 3 bases from V and 11 from J, leaving 11 bases between them. In germline, CDR1 is DFQATT, CDR2 SNEGSKA (reference sequence). The CDR3 sequence is 12 residues long. CDR3 nucleotide sequence: TGCAGTGCTAGTAGTGAGGGCCCACCCCTCCACTTT. Its translation: CSASSEGPPLHF.

The chain employs TRBV19 and TRBJ2-5; 8 bases are a match to TRBD1. J gave up 2 bases and V 3 bases, and 5 bases lay outside the gene matches. Germline CDR1 and CDR2: LNHDA and SQIVND (reference sequence). The CDR3 length is 15 residues. CDR3 sequence reads: CASSMVRGRQETQYF. The CDR3, as DNA: TGTGCCAGTAGTATGGTCAGGGGGCGTCAAGAGACCCAGTACTTC.

In its sample, this clone was seen once. This chain joins TRBV5-1 and TRBJ1-1; D is possibly TRBD1 (5 bases). Germline values: CDR1 SGHRS, CDR2 YFSETQ. Trimming shortened V by 1 base and J by 4 bases, and 14 bases separated the two germline ends. The CDR3 sequence is 15 residues long. CDR3 loop: CASSLIWGATTEAFF. CDR3 coding DNA: TGCGCCAGCAGCTTGATTTGGGGCGCGACCACTGAAGCTTTCTTT.

This chain links TRBV7-9 with TRBJ1-3, with D uncertain. The germline CDR1 and CDR2 sequences are SEHNR and FQNEAQ (reference sequence). The CDR3 is 15 residues long. Trimming stripped 3 bases from V and 5 bases from J, with 14 bases between. CDR3 coding DNA: TGTGCCAGCAGCTTCCGGGAGAAATCCCGAAACACCATATATTTT. This gives the protein CASSFREKSRNTIYF.

The chain joins TRBV12-3 or TRBV12-4 to TRBJ1-2, with 7 bases identical to TRBD1. The CDR3 runs 13 residues. V lost 6 bases and J lost 4; bases outside the gene matches: 5. CDR3 loop: CASSGQVPYGYTF. The CDR3 DNA reads as TGTGCCAGCAGCGGACAGGTCCCCTATGGCTACACCTTC.

The genes are TRBV12-3 or TRBV12-4 and TRBJ2-3; the D is unclear. The CDR3 is made up of 13 amino acids. Trimming shortened V by 7 bases and J by 4 bases, and 12 bases separated the two germline ends. CDR3 loop: CASNDLGPDTQYF. CDR3 DNA: TGTGCCAGCAATGACCTAGGCCCAGATACGCAGTATTTT.

The sample holds a few counts of this clone. The genes are TRBV5-1 and TRBJ2-7; D might be TRBD2 (5 bases). V lost 0 bases to trimming and J lost 2 bases, with 9 bases between them. Per germline, CDR1 SGHRS and CDR2 YFSETQ. The CDR3 runs 14 residues. The CDR3 here is CASSLAGVAYEQYF. The CDR3 nucleotides read TGCGCCAGCAGCTTGGCCGGGGTAGCCTACGAGCAGTACTTC.

In this sample, this clone turned up once. The V call is TRBV12-3 or TRBV12-4, the J call TRBJ2-7; D is unresolved. CDR3 length: 13 residues. With 6 bases removed from V and 3 bases from J, the gap between germline ends came to 12 bases. CDR3 loop: CASSKPRNYEQYF. The CDR3 DNA reads as TGTGCCAGCAGCAAACCGAGAAACTACGAGCAGTACTTC.

The genes are TRBV11-3 and TRBJ1-1; D is ambiguous. The CDR3 loop spans 13 amino acids. CDR1 and CDR2 (germline): SGHNT, YENEEA. V was trimmed by 5 bases and J by 5 bases, leaving 12 bases between them. The DNA for the CDR3 is TGTGCCAGCAGCCTCCGCGGGGAAACTGAAGCTTTCTTT. Amino acids: CASSLRGETEAFF. Drawing the rest from reference TRBV11-3 and TRBJ1-1, the complete variable domain is EAGVVQSPRYKIIEKKQPVAFWCNPISGHNTLYWYLQNLGQGPELLIRYENEEAVDDSQLPKDRFSAERLKGVDSTLKIQPAELGDSAVYLCASSLRGETEAFFGQGTRLTVV.

The chain is built from TRBV5-1 and TRBJ1-2; TRBD1 aligns across 7 bases. Losses at the gene ends were 4 bases for V and 0 bases for J; bases not matched to a gene: 3. CDR3 length: 14 residues. The germline CDR1 and CDR2 sequences are SGHRS and YFSETQ. In DNA form, the CDR3 reads TGCGCCAGCAGCCAGGGGGGAACTAACTATGGCTACACCTTC. Translating gives CASSQGGTNYGYTF.

V is TRBV7-3 and J is TRBJ2-7, with TRBD1 as a possible D gene (6 bases). Germline lookup yields CDR1 SGHTA and CDR2 FQGTGA. Deletions cut 5 bases from V and 3 bases from J, with 14 bases between. The CDR3 is 14 residues long. Here the CDR3 DNA reads TGTGCCAGCAGCCGGGGACACTCGGGCTACGAGCAGTACTTC. Protein: CASSRGHSGYEQYF.

In its sample, this clone was seen a few times. The V and J genes are TRBV19 and TRBJ2-1; 9 nucleotides align to TRBD1. V shed 4 bases, J shed 8 bases, and the junction held 9 bases outside the gene matches. CDR1 is LNHDA, CDR2 SQIVND, per germline (reference sequence). The CDR3 length is 15 residues. The CDR3 is CASSTPGTGFDEQFF. The CDR3 DNA reads TGTGCCAGTAGTACTCCCGGGACAGGGTTCGATGAGCAGTTCTTC.

A few counts support this clone. Other DNA sequences in this specimen translate into the identical CDR3. The V gene is TRBV7-9, the J gene TRBJ1-5; D might be TRBD1 (6 bases). This CDR3 has 14 residues. V shed 5 bases and J shed 2 bases, with 10 bases lying between them. Germline CDR1 reads SEHNR; CDR2 reads FQNEAQ (reference sequence). For the CDR3, the DNA is TGTGCCAGCAGCAAAGGGGGGGGCAATCAGCCCCAGCATTTT. Protein product: CASSKGGGNQPQHF.

The chain employs TRBV9 and TRBJ1-1, with TRBD1 matching over 10 bases. Losses at the gene ends were 4 bases for V and 9 bases for J; bases not matched to a gene: 15. This CDR3 region has 16 residues. Germline V gene data show CDR1 as SGDLS and CDR2 as YYNGEE. The CDR3 spells CASSPSGTGEGRQAFF. The CDR3 nucleotides read TGTGCCAGCAGCCCAAGCGGGACAGGGGAAGGAAGGCAAGCTTTCTTT.

The table lists this clone with a count of one. V is TRBV7-9 and J is TRBJ2-7; TRBD2 aligns across 9 bases. The ends lost 5 bases at V and 3 bases at J; junction bases unmatched: 14. The CDR3 contains 17 residues. Germline values: CDR1 SEHNR, CDR2 FQNEAQ (reference sequence). CDR3 loop: CASSPPEGREGHYEQYV. DNA of the CDR3: TGTGCCAGCAGCCCTCCAGAGGGGCGGGAGGGCCACTACGAGCAGTACGTC.

This rearrangement joins TRBV28 to TRBJ2-1; D is undetermined. Germline CDR1 and CDR2: MDHEN and SYDVKM. With 6 bases removed from V and 9 bases from J, the gap between germline ends came to 9 bases. This CDR3 contains 11 residues. CDR3 coding DNA: TGTGCCAGCAGGTTAGCCGGTGAGCAGTTCTTC. It is translated as CASRLAGEQFF.

V gene TRBV11-2 combines with J gene TRBJ2-1; 10 nucleotides match TRBD2. Trimming took 5 bases from V and 0 from J; bases not matched to a gene: 4. Germline V gene lookup returns CDR1 SGHAT and CDR2 FQNNGV. This CDR3 region has 16 residues. DNA of the CDR3: TGTGCCAGCAGCGCGGGACTAGCGCTCTCCTACAATGAGCAGTTCTTC. This sequence encodes CASSAGLALSYNEQFF. Full variable domain (missing parts from reference TRBV11-2 and TRBJ2-1): EAGVAQSPRYKIIEKRQSVAFWCNPISGHATLYWYQQILGQGPKLLIQFQNNGVVDDSQLPKDRFSAERLKGVDSTLKIQPAKLEDSAVYLCASSAGLALSYNEQFFGPGTRLTVL.

The chain links TRBV2 to TRBJ2-7; D uncertain. Trimming removed 1 base from V and 4 bases from J, with 5 bases in between. Germline lookup yields CDR1 SNHLY and CDR2 FYNNEI. This CDR3 is 12 amino acids long. The CDR3 DNA sequence: TGTGCCAGCAGTGAAGGGCTTTACGAGCAGTACGTC. This gives the protein CASSEGLYEQYV.